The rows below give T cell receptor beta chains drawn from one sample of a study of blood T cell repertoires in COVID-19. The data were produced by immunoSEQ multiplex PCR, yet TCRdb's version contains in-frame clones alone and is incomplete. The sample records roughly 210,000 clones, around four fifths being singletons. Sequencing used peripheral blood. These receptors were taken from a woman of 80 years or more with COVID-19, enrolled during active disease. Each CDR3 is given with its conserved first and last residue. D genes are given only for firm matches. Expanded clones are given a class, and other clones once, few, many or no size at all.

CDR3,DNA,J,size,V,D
CASSLPGLAGLNTQYF,TGTGCCAGCAGCCTACCGGGACTAGCGGGACTAAATACGCAGTATTTT,TRBJ2-3,.,TRBV5-4,TRBD2
CASSLAAGFVNYGYTF,TGTGCCAGCAGCTTGGCCGCAGGTTTTGTTAACTATGGCTACACCTTC,TRBJ1-2,.,TRBV5-4,.
CASSFRPGDSKGLGNQPQHF,TGTGCCAGCAGTTTTCGCCCTGGGGACTCCAAAGGGCTGGGCAATCAGCCCCAGCATTTT,TRBJ1-5,.,TRBV28,.
CASHRGGPYTNQPQHF,TGTGCCAGCCACCGCGGGGGCCCCTACACTAATCAGCCCCAGCATTTT,TRBJ1-5,few,TRBV2,.
CASINSQGSNQPQHF,TGTGCCAGCATTAATTCACAGGGAAGCAATCAGCCCCAGCATTTT,TRBJ1-5,.,TRBV6-5,.
CASKAPGTDTSTDTQYF,TGTGCCAGCAAAGCCCCCGGGACAGACACTAGCACAGATACGCAGTATTTT,TRBJ2-3,few,TRBV28,TRBD1
CASSPLGMAFF,TGTGCCAGCAGCCCCCTCGGGATGGCTTTCTTT,TRBJ1-1,.,TRBV11-3,.
CATSDRRQGEDGYTF,TGTGCCACCAGTGACCGCCGACAGGGGGAGGATGGCTACACCTTC,TRBJ1-2,.,TRBV24-1,TRBD1
CASSNDRGYGYTF,TGTGCCAGCAGTAATGACAGGGGATATGGCTACACCTTC,TRBJ1-2,.,TRBV6-5,TRBD1
CASSYEGGQNTEAFF,TGTGCCAGCAGTTACGAGGGTGGTCAGAACACTGAAGCTTTCTTT,TRBJ1-1,.,TRBV6-5,.
CASSQDLGQLLSTDTQYF,TGTGCCAGCAGCCAAGATTTGGGACAGCTCCTTAGCACAGATACGCAGTATTTT,TRBJ2-3,.,TRBV4-2,TRBD1
CASSLGGLKETQYF,TGTGCCAGCAGTTTAGGAGGACTGAAAGAGACCCAGTACTTC,TRBJ2-5,.,TRBV28,.
CASSLQGIGSQPQHF,TGTGCCAGCAGCCTACAGGGGATTGGGAGTCAGCCCCAGCATTTT,TRBJ1-5,.,TRBV5-6,TRBD1
CASSQVLASARSNEQFF,TGTGCCAGCAGCCAAGTTTTGGCTAGCGCCAGGTCTAATGAGCAGTTCTTC,TRBJ2-1,.,TRBV4-2,.
CATSTRYQPQHF,TGTGCCACCAGCACCAGATATCAGCCCCAGCATTTT,TRBJ1-5,.,TRBV15,.
CASSTVRDEKLFF,TGTGCCAGTAGTACGGTCAGGGATGAAAAACTGTTTTTT,TRBJ1-4,once,TRBV19,.
CASSLRGGSYNEQFF,TGTGCCAGCAGCCTTCGGGGTGGATCCTACAATGAGCAGTTCTTC,TRBJ2-1,once,TRBV11-3,.
CASSLAGLLTDTQYF,TGTGCCAGCAGCTTGGCGGGACTCCTAACAGATACGCAGTATTTT,TRBJ2-3,.,TRBV5-5,.
CASSTGVGGNTIYF,TGTGCCAGCAGCACAGGGGTCGGTGGAAACACCATATATTTT,TRBJ1-3,.,TRBV6-5,TRBD1
CASSKVTGAGNTEAFF,TGTGCCAGCAGTAAGGTGACAGGGGCAGGGAACACTGAAGCTTTCTTT,TRBJ1-1,.,TRBV27,TRBD1
CASNQGSSTEAFF,TGCGCCAGCAATCAGGGATCCTCGACTGAAGCTTTCTTT,TRBJ1-1,.,TRBV5-1,.
CASSLAGGRWNEQFF,TGTGCCAGCAGCTTAGCGGGAGGGCGATGGAATGAGCAGTTCTTC,TRBJ2-1,.,TRBV7-8,TRBD2
CASSYPQDSNYGYTF,TGTGCCAGCAGTTACCCCCAGGACAGCAACTATGGCTACACCTTC,TRBJ1-2,.,TRBV6-5,.